The next 22 T cell receptor beta chains were all read from a single sample in a study of human T cells and chemical hapten exposure. One entry per CDR3 protein, called by TCRdb with MiXCR from the RACE reads. The sample shows 75,000 to 90,000 distinct CDR3 sequences, more than 9% of them seen only once. Specified time point: patch test 2, 6 weeks after DPC sensitization. As to treatment: therapeutic diphenylcyclopropenone sensitization with weekly scalp DPC. The source was whole blood, collected in connection with sensitization to the hapten diphenylcyclopropenone (DPC). These receptors all stem from a woman in her forties or fifties with alopecia areata. Some clones in this sample may be carry-over from other donors' samples.

The CDR3 loop is CASSHPLAGDTQYF. The CDR3 nucleotides are TGCGCCAGCAGCCACCCTCTAGCAGGAGATACGCAGTATTTT. V usage is TRBV5-1 and J usage is TRBJ2-3, with D possibly being TRBD2 (5 bases). The V end lost 4 bases, the J end lost 5 bases, and 14 bases lay between the germline ends. The CDR3 spans 14 residues. Germline assignment: CDR1 SGHRS and CDR2 YFSETQ. Full variable domain (rest looked up from reference TRBV5-1 and TRBJ2-3): KAGVTQTPRYLIKTRGQQVTLSCSPISGHRSVSWYQQTPGQGLQFLFEYFSETQRNKGNFPGRFSGRQFSNSRSEMNVSTLELGDSALYLCASSHPLAGDTQYFGPGTRLTVL.

This clonotype came up a few times. V and J are TRBV5-4 and TRBJ2-7; possible D gene TRBD1, 6 bases. Per the germline V gene, CDR1 is SGHNT and CDR2 is YYREEE (reference sequence). This CDR3 has 13 residues. The V end was cut by 4 bases, the J end by 5 bases, with 13 bases between. CDR3: CASSKPQGHEQYF. Written as DNA, the CDR3 is TGTGCCAGCAGCAAACCACAGGGCCACGAGCAGTACTTC.

This chain joins TRBV29-1 and TRBJ1-1, with a possible D match to TRBD1 (6 bases). Per germline, CDR1 SQVTM and CDR2 ANQGSEA. Trimming took off 7 bases at V and 7 bases at J, with 13 bases between the two ends. This CDR3 region has 11 residues. CDR3 residues: CSGGWDIEAFF. CDR3 DNA sequence: TGCAGCGGCGGTTGGGACATTGAAGCTTTCTTT.

The gene calls are TRBV5-1 and TRBJ2-7, with 7 nucleotides matching TRBD1. The CDR3 totals 14 residues. Trimming took 3 bases from V and 3 from J; bases not matched to a gene: 6. The germline V gene has CDR1 SGHRS and CDR2 YFSETQ. DNA of the CDR3: TGCGCCAGCAGCTCCCGGGCAGGGGGCTACGAGCAGTACTTC. It codes for CASSSRAGGYEQYF.

The chain has TRBV10-3 and TRBJ1-6, with TRBD1 as a possible D gene (5 bases). The CDR3 extends over 14 amino acids. V lost 6 bases to trimming and J lost 7 bases, with 13 bases between them. The germline V gene has CDR1 ENHRY and CDR2 SYGVKD. The CDR3 DNA sequence: TGTGCCATCAGAGATACCGGGACCAATTCACCCCTCCACTTT. It translates to CAIRDTGTNSPLHF.

J is TRBJ1-4 and V is TRBV29-1; perhaps TRBD1 as D (5 bases). The V gene's germline CDR1 is SQVTM and CDR2 ANQGSEA. V dropped 3 bases and J dropped 0 bases, with 17 bases sitting between them. The CDR3 has 17 residues. CDR3 residues: CSVDGARPPATNEKLFF. Written as DNA, the CDR3 is TGCAGCGTTGATGGGGCTCGACCACCAGCAACTAATGAAAAACTGTTTTTT.

V and J are TRBV27 and TRBJ2-1, with TRBD2 identical over 16 bases. V lost 4 bases and J lost 10; bases outside the gene matches: 16. The CDR3 covers 19 residues. CDR1 MNHEY and CDR2 SMNVEV come from the germline V gene (reference sequence). CDR3 protein: CASSSSDWGTSGRATEQFF. CDR3 nucleotide sequence: TGTGCCAGCAGTTCAAGCGATTGGGGGACTAGCGGGAGGGCCACCGAGCAGTTCTTC.

This clonotype has just a few counts. The V gene is TRBV6-5, the J gene TRBJ1-5; 8 nucleotides match TRBD1. Germline V gives CDR1 MNHEY, CDR2 SVGAGI. This CDR3 comprises 14 residues. The ends lost 6 bases at V and 3 bases at J; junction bases unmatched: 4. CDR3 amino acids: CASRRTGSNQPQHF. The CDR3 nucleotides are TGTGCCAGCAGGAGGACAGGGTCCAATCAGCCCCAGCATTTT.

Many counts were recorded for this clonotype. The chain couples TRBV7-9 to TRBJ2-1; TRBD2 matches 9 bases. Germline V gene lookup returns CDR1 SEHNR and CDR2 FQNEAQ (reference sequence). V was pared by 3 bases and J by 5 bases, with 5 bases of the junction left unmatched. The CDR3 is 15 residues long. CDR3 coding DNA: TGTGCCAGCAGCTTCGTAGCGGGAGTCAACAATGAGCAGTTCTTC. Translated: CASSFVAGVNNEQFF. The variable domain in full, completed from reference TRBV7-9 and TRBJ2-1, reads DTGVSQNPRHKITKRGQNVTFRCDPISEHNRLYWYRQTLGQGPEFLTYFQNEAQLEKSRLLSDRFSAERPKGSFSTLEIQRTEQGDSAMYLCASSFVAGVNNEQFFGPGTRLTVL.

This clonotype was recorded at least ten times. The V call is TRBV4-1, the J call TRBJ1-5; D is unclear. The CDR3 has 15 residues. Germline V gives CDR1 MGHRA, CDR2 YSYEKL. Trimming shortened V by 0 bases and J by 3 bases, and 9 bases separated the two germline ends. CDR3 sequence: CASSQDGHYNQPQHF. The CDR3 DNA reads as TGCGCCAGCAGCCAAGACGGGCACTACAATCAGCCCCAGCATTTT.

This clonotype was counted ten times or more. The V gene is TRBV6-6, the J gene TRBJ1-1; 11 nucleotides agree with TRBD1. The germline gives CDR1 MNHNY, CDR2 SVGAGI (reference sequence). The CDR3 length is 15 residues. Trimming at V came to 4 bases and at J to 5 bases, leaving 6 bases not matched to a gene. DNA for the CDR3: TGTGCCAGCAGTTCCCCCGGGACAGGGGGAACTGAAGCTTTCTTT. It is translated as CASSSPGTGGTEAFF.

This clonotype was observed a few times. The chain uses TRBV6-6 and TRBJ1-5, with TRBD1 identical over 9 bases. V gave up 6 bases and J gave up 3 bases; unmatched junction bases: 6. This CDR3 contains 15 residues. The V gene's germline CDR1 is MNHNY and CDR2 SVGAGI (reference sequence). The CDR3 DNA follows: TGTGCCAGCAGGTCCGGGACAGGGAACAATCAGCCCCAGCATTTT. It codes for CASRSGTGNNQPQHF.

This clonotype has a handful of counts. The J gene is TRBJ2-5, the V gene TRBV7-2; TRBD1 agrees at 8 bases. Germline values: CDR1 SGHTA, CDR2 FQGNSA. CDR3 size: 14 residues. V dropped 6 bases and J dropped 7; count of bases not matched to a gene: 10. The CDR3 region is CASREVPGGGTQYF. CDR3 nucleotides: TGTGCCAGCAGAGAAGTCCCAGGGGGCGGGACCCAGTACTTC.

This clonotype was counted ten times or more. The chain uses TRBV18 and TRBJ1-4; no reliable D call. The CDR3 runs 16 residues. The V gene's germline CDR1 is KGHSH and CDR2 LQKENI. V lost 6 bases and J lost 0, with 14 bases in between. The DNA of the CDR3 is TGTGCCAGCTCCAAGAATATATACGCAACTAATGAAAAACTGTTTTTT. Residues: CASSKNIYATNEKLFF.

This clonotype was seen many times. The DNA of the CDR3 is TGTGCCAGCAACTTGATGGTCGGCGAGCAGTACTTC. This codes for CASNLMVGEQYF. V gene TRBV6-2 or TRBV6-3 combines with J gene TRBJ2-7; D gene uncertain. Germline assignment: CDR1 MNHEY and CDR2 SVGEGT. The CDR3 has 12 amino acids. The V and J ends lost 7 bases and 6 bases respectively, with 13 bases between them.

This clonotype has a count of ten or more. J is TRBJ2-3 and V is TRBV6-1; D remains ambiguous. The CDR3 has 12 amino acids. In germline, CDR1 is MNHNS, CDR2 SASEGT. The ends were cut back, 6 bases at V and 6 bases at J, with 10 bases in the middle. The CDR3 coding sequence is TGTGCCAGCAGCGCCGATCGGGATACGCAGTATTTT. Its protein is CASSADRDTQYF.

This clonotype was counted at least ten times. The chain uses TRBV12-3 or TRBV12-4 and TRBJ1-5; D is ambiguous. The CDR3 totals 11 residues. V was pared by 6 bases and J by 9 bases, with 9 bases between. This chain's CDR3 is CASSRGGPQHF. The CDR3 coding sequence is TGTGCCAGCAGCCGAGGCGGGCCCCAGCATTTT.

This clonotype was counted only a few times. The chain uses TRBV12-3 or TRBV12-4 and TRBJ2-3, with 7 bases identical to TRBD2. The ends lost 6 bases at V and 2 bases at J; junction bases unmatched: 26. The length of the CDR3 is 21 residues. CDR3 nucleotides: TGTGCCAGCAGCCTTAGAATACCGGGACTAAGAACCCAACTAAACACAGATACGCAGTATTTT. Residues: CASSLRIPGLRTQLNTDTQYF.

This clonotype occurred many times. CDR3 in amino acids: CASSSFRDRGNNEQFF. CDR3 bases: TGTGCCAGCAGCTCTTTCCGGGACAGGGGGAATAATGAGCAGTTCTTC. The rearrangement joins TRBV11-2 to TRBJ2-1, with 11 nucleotides matching TRBD1. The CDR3 contains 16 residues. The germline CDR1 and CDR2 sequences are SGHAT and FQNNGV. Trimming removed 4 bases from V and 7 bases from J; junction bases left unmatched: 9.

The chain has TRBV20-1 and TRBJ2-1; maybe TRBD2 (5 bases). V was shortened by 3 bases and J by 8 bases, with 8 bases between the two germline ends. Germline CDR1 is DFQATT and CDR2 is SNEGSKA (reference sequence). The CDR3 is 11 residues long. CDR3 residues: CSASVRDEQFF. For the CDR3, the DNA is TGCAGTGCTAGCGTGCGGGATGAGCAGTTCTTC.

This clonotype showed up many times. The chain recombines TRBV6-6 with TRBJ2-2; 7 bases align to TRBD1. The CDR3 contains 14 residues. Germline CDR1 and CDR2: MNHNY and SVGAGI (reference sequence). V trimming: 2 bases; J trimming: 7 bases; junction bases outside the gene matches: 4. CDR3 sequence (DNA): TGTGCCAGCAGTTACGACAGGGCGATCGGGGAGCTGTTTTTT. Protein sequence: CASSYDRAIGELFF.

V gene TRBV5-1 combines with J gene TRBJ1-4, with 9 bases that match TRBD1. This CDR3 has 14 amino acids. Germline lookup yields CDR1 SGHRS and CDR2 YFSETQ. With V trimmed by 4 bases and J by 8 bases, 6 bases remained unmatched. CDR3 nucleotides: TGCGCCAGCAGCCAGGACAGGGGAGACGAAAAACTGTTTTTT. Translating it yields CASSQDRGDEKLFF.